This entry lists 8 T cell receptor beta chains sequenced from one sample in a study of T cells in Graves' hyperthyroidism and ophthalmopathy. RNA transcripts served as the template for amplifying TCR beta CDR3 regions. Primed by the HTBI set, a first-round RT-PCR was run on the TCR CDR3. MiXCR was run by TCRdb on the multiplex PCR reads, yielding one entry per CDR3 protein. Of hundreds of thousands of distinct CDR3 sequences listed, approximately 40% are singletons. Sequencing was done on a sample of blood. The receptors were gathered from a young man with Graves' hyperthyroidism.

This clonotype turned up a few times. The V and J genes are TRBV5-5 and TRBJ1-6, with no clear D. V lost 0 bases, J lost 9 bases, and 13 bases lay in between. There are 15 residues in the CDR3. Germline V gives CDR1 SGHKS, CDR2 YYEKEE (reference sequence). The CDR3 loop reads CASSLEGKRGSPLHF. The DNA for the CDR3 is TGTGCCAGCAGCTTGGAGGGAAAACGGGGTTCACCCCTCCACTTT.

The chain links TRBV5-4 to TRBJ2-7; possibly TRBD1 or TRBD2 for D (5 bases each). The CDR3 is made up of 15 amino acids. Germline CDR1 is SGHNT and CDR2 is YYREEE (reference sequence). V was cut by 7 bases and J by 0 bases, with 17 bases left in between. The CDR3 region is CASGWGPLSSYEQYF. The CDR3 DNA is TGTGCCAGCGGCTGGGGACCCTTGAGCTCCTACGAGCAGTACTTC.

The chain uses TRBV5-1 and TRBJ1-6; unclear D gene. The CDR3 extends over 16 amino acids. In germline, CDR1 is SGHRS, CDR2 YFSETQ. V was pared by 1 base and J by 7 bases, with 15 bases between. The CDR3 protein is CASSLTSDWGNSPLHF. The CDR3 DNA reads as TGCGCCAGCAGCTTGACGAGCGACTGGGGAAATTCACCCCTCCACTTT.

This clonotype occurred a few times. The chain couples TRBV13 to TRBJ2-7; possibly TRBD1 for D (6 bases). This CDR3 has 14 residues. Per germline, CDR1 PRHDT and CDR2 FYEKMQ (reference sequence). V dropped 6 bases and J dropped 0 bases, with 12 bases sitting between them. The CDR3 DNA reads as TGTGCCAGCAGATTAACAGGGCCCTCCTACGAGCAGTACTTC. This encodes CASRLTGPSYEQYF.

In DNA form, the CDR3 reads TGTGCCAGCAGTCCCGTGACTACCTACGAGCAGTACTTC. It translates to CASSPVTTYEQYF. This sequence joins TRBV2 and TRBJ2-7, with D perhaps TRBD2 (5 bases). Germline V CDR1 and CDR2: SNHLY, FYNNEI. V gave up 5 bases and J gave up 2 bases, with 10 bases separating them. The CDR3 contains 13 residues.

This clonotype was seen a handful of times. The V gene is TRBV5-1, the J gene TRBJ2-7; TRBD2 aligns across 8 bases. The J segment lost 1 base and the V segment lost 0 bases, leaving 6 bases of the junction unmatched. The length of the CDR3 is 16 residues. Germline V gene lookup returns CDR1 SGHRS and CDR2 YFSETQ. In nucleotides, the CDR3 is TGCGCCAGCAGCTTGGAGACGGGGGGGATGTCCTACGAGCAGTACTTC. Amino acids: CASSLETGGMSYEQYF.

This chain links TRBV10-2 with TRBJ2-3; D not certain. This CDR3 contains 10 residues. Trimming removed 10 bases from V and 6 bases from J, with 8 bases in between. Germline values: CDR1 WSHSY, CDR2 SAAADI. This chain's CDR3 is CATARDTQYF. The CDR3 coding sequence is TGCGCCACCGCCCGCGATACGCAGTATTTT.

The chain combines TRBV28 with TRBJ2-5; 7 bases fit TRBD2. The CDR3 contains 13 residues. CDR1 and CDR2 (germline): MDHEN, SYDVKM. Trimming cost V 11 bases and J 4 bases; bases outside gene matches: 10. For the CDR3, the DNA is TGTGCCTCCCGGGGGGTCGCGGGAGAGACCCAGTACTTC. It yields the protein CASRGVAGETQYF. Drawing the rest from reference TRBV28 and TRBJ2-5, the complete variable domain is DVKVTQSSRYLVKRTGEKVFLECVQDMDHENMFWYRQDPGLGLRLIYFSYDVKMKEKGDIPEGYSVSREKKERFSLILESASTNQTSMYLCASRGVAGETQYFGPGTRLLVL.